The next 31 T cell receptor beta chains were all read from a single sample in a study of CD8 T cells in ankylosing spondylitis. Findings of the study overall: What appeared characteristic of ankylosing spondylitis blood was a TCR beta motif of fewer than ten highly homologous variants.

TCRdb called the 5' RACE reads again in MiXCR, with one record for every CDR3 protein. This table has 750,000 to 850,000 distinct CDR3 sequences, approximately 12% appearing once. Their target antigens are unknown. Sequencing used blood, either unsorted or a sorted T cell fraction (not recorded which). The receptors derive from a male donor with ankylosing spondylitis.

This clonotype was recorded a few times. The gene calls are TRBV4-3 and TRBJ2-3; D is ambiguous. Trimming pared 0 bases from V and 6 bases from J, leaving 13 bases between. CDR3 length: 15 residues. Germline loops: CDR1 LGHNA, CDR2 YSLEER. As DNA, the CDR3 is TGCGCCAGCAGCCAAGATTCTAACAGTAGGGATACGCAGTATTTT. It specifies CASSQDSNSRDTQYF.

On this clonotype itself: One end of the junction fails to match germline, which may point to a read error. The chain couples TRBV20-1 to TRBJ2-5, with 10 bases identical to TRBD2. Germline CDR1 is DFQATT and CDR2 is SNEGSKA (reference sequence). The CDR3 spans 15 residues. CDR3 in amino acids: CSAGDSGRTQETQYF. The CDR3, as DNA: TGCAGTGCTGGAGATAGCGGGAGGACTCAAGAGACCCAGTACTTC.

CDR3 amino acids: CSARDQGRGASDTQYF. DNA of the CDR3: TGCAGTGCTAGAGATCAGGGGCGGGGGGCCTCAGATACGCAGTATTTT. The chain combines TRBV20-1 with TRBJ2-3; 8 bases agree with TRBD2. Germline loops: CDR1 DFQATT, CDR2 SNEGSKA (reference sequence). The V segment lost 0 bases and the J segment 4 bases; nucleotides outside the gene matches: 9. The CDR3 sequence is 16 residues long.

This clonotype has just a few counts. The V call is TRBV10-3, the J call TRBJ1-5; perhaps TRBD1 as D (6 bases). The CDR3 extends over 14 amino acids. Trimming removed 3 bases at V and 6 bases at J, with 12 bases between. Per the germline V gene, CDR1 is ENHRY and CDR2 is SYGVKD. Here the CDR3 DNA reads TGTGCCATCAGTGACAGGGGCGCAGGTCAGCCCCAGCATTTT. It translates to CAISDRGAGQPQHF.

This chain joins TRBV7-2 and TRBJ1-4; D ambiguous. Germline CDR1 is SGHTA and CDR2 is FQGNSA. Between the trimmed V and J ends, which lost 1 base and 5 bases, there was a span of 5 bases. CDR3 length equals 13 residues. CDR3 bases: TGTGCCAGCAGCTTAGGGCCGAATGAAAAACTGTTTTTT. Its translation is CASSLGPNEKLFF.

This clonotype was counted a few times. The chain recombines TRBV20-1 with TRBJ2-3; possibly TRBD2 for D (6 bases). Germline lookup yields CDR1 DFQATT and CDR2 SNEGSKA (reference sequence). V lost 5 bases, J lost 5 bases, and 11 bases lay in between. The CDR3 sequence is 12 residues long. The CDR3 loop reads CSAVWGEDTQYF. DNA of the CDR3: TGCAGTGCTGTATGGGGGGAAGATACGCAGTATTTT.

The genes are TRBV4-3 and TRBJ2-1; D possibly corresponds to TRBD2 (5 bases). There are 13 residues in the CDR3. The germline gives CDR1 LGHNA, CDR2 YSLEER. The V end lost 0 bases, the J end lost 9 bases, and 9 bases lay between the germline ends. This chain's CDR3 is CASSQDTRGEQFF. The CDR3 DNA is TGCGCCAGCAGCCAAGATACCCGGGGTGAGCAGTTCTTC.

This clonotype has only a few counts. V and J are TRBV20-1 and TRBJ2-5, with TRBD2 matching over 8 bases. Trimming cost V 7 bases and J 9 bases; bases outside gene matches: 13. This CDR3 has 13 amino acids. Germline V CDR1 and CDR2: DFQATT, SNEGSKA (reference sequence). As DNA, the CDR3 is TGCAGTGTACCAAGGCGGGGGGTACTGGCCCAGTACTTC. This codes for CSVPRRGVLAQYF.

This clonotype was seen only a few times. The chain joins TRBV5-1 to TRBJ2-3; 9 bases align to TRBD2. Germline values: CDR1 SGHRS, CDR2 YFSETQ. The CDR3 is made up of 15 amino acids. V lost 5 bases, J lost 0 bases, and 4 bases stayed unmatched. The CDR3 spells CASRHLAGSTDTQYF. The CDR3 region has the DNA TGCGCCAGCAGGCACCTAGCGGGGAGCACAGATACGCAGTATTTT.

This clonotype was observed many times. The V and J genes are TRBV20-1 and TRBJ1-4, with D possibly TRBD1 on 5 matching bases. This CDR3 has 12 residues. CDR1 is DFQATT, CDR2 SNEGSKA, per germline (reference sequence). V shed 7 bases and J shed 10 bases, with 16 bases lying between them. The CDR3 loop is CSVPDTSIKLFF. CDR3 DNA: TGCAGTGTTCCGGACACTTCGATAAAACTGTTTTTT.

The chain employs TRBV20-1 and TRBJ2-5; 10 bases are a match to TRBD2. The germline V gene has CDR1 DFQATT and CDR2 SNEGSKA (reference sequence). The CDR3 spans 15 residues. The trim removed 4 bases at V and 2 bases at J, leaving 7 bases unmatched. CDR3 bases: TGCAGTGCTACCTTAGCGGGGGGCCGACAAGAGACCCAGTACTTC. It codes for CSATLAGGRQETQYF.

This clonotype was counted many times. The J gene is TRBJ2-3, the V gene TRBV5-1; D is possibly TRBD1 (5 bases). Per the germline V gene, CDR1 is SGHRS and CDR2 is YFSETQ. The CDR3 sequence is 12 residues long. The germline V and J ends were trimmed by 0 bases and 7 bases, with 6 bases remaining between them. The CDR3 nucleotides read TGCGCCAGCAGCTTGGAGGGGAATACGCAGTATTTT. Protein: CASSLEGNTQYF.

This clonotype was observed at least ten times. V is TRBV29-1 and J is TRBJ1-2, with 8 positions matching TRBD1. The CDR3 is 15 amino acids. The germline V gene has CDR1 SQVTM and CDR2 ANQGSEA. The CDR3 DNA follows: TGCAGTGCTAAGGCGCAGGGGGCGGGACCCCATGACTACACCTTC. Translating it yields CSAKAQGAGPHDYTF.

This clonotype was detected only a few times. The chain links TRBV7-9 to TRBJ1-4, with 9 bases matching TRBD1. The V gene end was trimmed by 9 bases and the J gene end by 8 bases; junction bases not matched to a gene: 7. The germline gives CDR1 SEHNR, CDR2 FQNEAQ (reference sequence). This CDR3 contains 13 residues. The CDR3 coding sequence is TGTGCCAGTGCGGGACAGGGTCCCGAAAAACTGTTTTTT. Translation: CASAGQGPEKLFF.

With respect to this clonotype: This may stem from a read error, because a much larger clone lies one nucleotide away. The chain is built from TRBV29-1 and TRBJ2-1; 7 positions agree with TRBD2. The CDR3 is 13 amino acids. Germline-derived CDR1 and CDR2 are SQVTM and ANQGSEA. V gave up 7 bases and J gave up 8 bases; unmatched junction bases: 11. This chain's CDR3 is CSGAGRLEDEQFF. The CDR3 nucleotides read TGCAGCGGTGCCGGGAGGCTTGAAGATGAGCAGTTCTTC.

This chain uses TRBV7-9 with TRBJ2-7, with D possibly TRBD2 on 7 matching bases. The V and J ends lost 3 bases and 0 bases respectively, with 15 bases between them. The CDR3 spans 16 residues. Germline CDR1 reads SEHNR; CDR2 reads FQNEAQ (reference sequence). DNA for the CDR3: TGTGCCAGCAGCTTGGGAGGGGGGGGATTCTCCTACGAGCAGTACTTC. Its protein is CASSLGGGGFSYEQYF.

The gene calls are TRBV11-2 and TRBJ2-1, with no clear D. There are 14 residues in the CDR3. V dropped 1 base and J dropped 9 bases, with 13 bases sitting between them. The germline gives CDR1 SGHAT, CDR2 FQNNGV. The CDR3 loop is CASSLGRNIGEQFF. CDR3 nucleotides: TGTGCCAGCAGCTTAGGAAGGAATATCGGTGAGCAGTTCTTC.

This clonotype was picked up a small number of times. The chain links TRBV7-2 to TRBJ2-1, with TRBD1 matching 7 bases. The V gene end was trimmed by 5 bases and the J gene end by 4 bases; junction bases not matched to a gene: 8. Per the germline V gene, CDR1 is SGHTA and CDR2 is FQGNSA. The CDR3 is 15 amino acids. Here the CDR3 DNA reads TGTGCCAGCAGCCCTGTAGGGACAGCATACAATGAGCAGTTCTTC. Protein product: CASSPVGTAYNEQFF.

The V gene is TRBV7-2, the J gene TRBJ2-3, with 7 bases identical to TRBD1. The germline V gene has CDR1 SGHTA and CDR2 FQGNSA. The J segment lost 0 bases and the V segment lost 5 bases, leaving 5 bases of the junction unmatched. The CDR3 is 15 amino acids. The CDR3 DNA reads as TGTGCCAGCAGCCCTTCGACAGGGAGCACAGATACGCAGTATTTT. Its protein is CASSPSTGSTDTQYF.

The chain has TRBV7-2 and TRBJ2-3, with TRBD2 as a possible D gene (6 bases). The germline V gene has CDR1 SGHTA and CDR2 FQGNSA. This CDR3 contains 15 residues. V was trimmed by 3 bases and J by 1 base, leaving 11 bases between them. DNA for the CDR3: TGTGCCAGCAGCTTCACGGGGGTCGGCACAGATACGCAGTATTTT. Translated, it gives CASSFTGVGTDTQYF.

This chain links TRBV6-5 with TRBJ1-1; TRBD1 aligns across 7 bases. V shed 2 bases and J 1 base; nucleotides not matched to a gene: 7. There are 16 residues in the CDR3. CDR1 and CDR2 from the germline V gene are MNHEY and SVGAGI. Here the CDR3 reads CASSYHRAGGNTEAFF. CDR3 bases: TGTGCCAGCAGTTACCACCGGGCAGGGGGGAACACTGAAGCTTTCTTT.

Only a few counts were recorded for this clonotype. V gene TRBV28 combines with J gene TRBJ2-3; weak D call: TRBD1 (6 bases). Between the trimmed V and J ends, which lost 3 bases and 0 bases, there was a span of 16 bases. CDR1 and CDR2 (germline): MDHEN, SYDVKM. The CDR3 runs 17 residues. The CDR3 loop reads CASSFPPGVSSTDTQYF. The CDR3 DNA follows: TGTGCCAGCAGTTTTCCGCCAGGGGTGTCTAGCACAGATACGCAGTATTTT.

The chain is built from TRBV24-1 and TRBJ2-1; D gene uncertain. The length of the CDR3 is 15 residues. Germline V gene data show CDR1 as KGHDR and CDR2 as SFDVKD. The V end was cut by 3 bases, the J end by 3 bases, with 11 bases between. DNA of the CDR3: TGTGCCACCAGTGATCCCGCGGCCTACTACAATGAGCAGTTCTTC. This sequence encodes CATSDPAAYYNEQFF.

At least ten counts were recorded for this clonotype. The DNA of the CDR3 is TGTGCCAGCAGTGAATTGGGCAGCTCCTACAATGAGCAGTTCTTC. This translates into CASSELGSSYNEQFF. The chain is built from TRBV2 and TRBJ2-1; the D is unclear. Trimming left V 2 bases short and J 0 bases short, with 8 bases between. Per germline, CDR1 SNHLY and CDR2 FYNNEI. This CDR3 region has 15 residues. Together with reference TRBV2 and TRBJ2-1, the CDR3 gives the full variable domain: EPEVTQTPSHQVTQMGQEVILRCVPISNHLYFYWYRQILGQKVEFLVSFYNNEISEKSEIFDDQFSVERPDGSNFTLKIRSTKLEDSAMYFCASSELGSSYNEQFFGPGTRLTVL.

The genes are TRBV20-1 and TRBJ2-7; 9 positions match TRBD2. CDR1 is DFQATT, CDR2 SNEGSKA, per germline (reference sequence). CDR3 size: 14 residues. V was clipped by 5 bases and J by 2 bases; unmatched bases: 7. The CDR3 DNA follows: TGCAGTGCTGTAGCGGGGGCCTATACCTACGAGCAGTACTTC. This gives the protein CSAVAGAYTYEQYF.

This clonotype has more than one count but fewer than ten. The chain carries TRBV24-1 and TRBJ2-1, with 9 bases lining up with TRBD2. CDR1 KGHDR and CDR2 SFDVKD come from the germline V gene. V shed 3 bases, J shed 8 bases, and the junction held 7 bases outside the gene matches. CDR3 length: 15 residues. For the CDR3, the DNA is TGTGCCACCAGTGATCCGGGACTAGCCCTCCATGAGCAGTTCTTC. Its translation: CATSDPGLALHEQFF.

This clonotype came up a few times. The rearrangement links TRBV5-1 to TRBJ1-1; no reliable D call. CDR1 is SGHRS, CDR2 YFSETQ, per germline. V lost 4 bases and J 2 bases, leaving 15 bases between the germline ends. CDR3 length: 15 amino acids. CDR3 DNA sequence: TGCGCCAGCAGCGGGTGGCGGGAGGGCAACACTGAAGCTTTCTTT. Its translation: CASSGWREGNTEAFF. The full variable domain, with the rest looked up from reference TRBV5-1 and TRBJ1-1, is KAGVTQTPRYLIKTRGQQVTLSCSPISGHRSVSWYQQTPGQGLQFLFEYFSETQRNKGNFPGRFSGRQFSNSRSEMNVSTLELGDSALYLCASSGWREGNTEAFFGQGTRLTVV.

This clonotype was counted many times. V is TRBV29-1 and J is TRBJ2-2, with D hard to call. Germline V CDR1 and CDR2: SQVTM, ANQGSEA. Trimming took 3 bases from V and 4 from J, leaving 6 bases between them. The CDR3 extends over 12 amino acids. The CDR3 DNA reads TGCAGCGTTGACTCCCGCACCGGGGAGCTGTTTTTT. It encodes CSVDSRTGELFF.

This clonotype has more than one count but fewer than ten. J is TRBJ2-5 and V is TRBV20-1; the D gene is possibly TRBD1 (6 bases). V was pared by 0 bases and J by 2 bases, with 13 bases between. Germline loops: CDR1 DFQATT, CDR2 SNEGSKA (reference sequence). This CDR3 has 15 residues. CDR3 sequence: CSARDRARGQETQYF. The CDR3 region has the DNA TGCAGTGCTAGAGATAGAGCCAGGGGACAAGAGACCCAGTACTTC.

This clonotype appeared a few times. V usage is TRBV28 and J usage is TRBJ2-7, with 9 bases aligning to TRBD1. The CDR3 has 15 amino acids. Germline CDR1 reads MDHEN; CDR2 reads SYDVKM. Trimming at V came to 6 bases and at J to 7 bases, leaving 13 bases not matched to a gene. As DNA, the CDR3 is TGTGCCAGCAGCCGGCCTTCCCGGGACAGGGAAGAGCAGTACTTC. Its protein product is CASSRPSRDREEQYF.

V is TRBV19 and J is TRBJ1-5, with 11 positions matching TRBD1. The V gene's germline CDR1 is LNHDA and CDR2 SQIVND (reference sequence). CDR3 length: 15 residues. The V gene end was trimmed by 7 bases and the J gene end by 5 bases; junction bases not matched to a gene: 7. The CDR3 is CASTYLGQGDQPQHF. The CDR3 DNA is TGTGCCAGTACCTACCTGGGACAGGGGGATCAGCCCCAGCATTTT.